Sequencing of this T cell receptor beta chain was carried out in a study of glioma-infiltrating T cells. Study results and caveats: Only very few CDR3 sequences appeared in both tissue and blood. Above-expected tissue-blood divergence occurred in all gliomas, most in low-grade ones.

Comments on this clonotype: Its antigen is as yet unknown.

Between the trimmed V and J ends, which lost 4 bases and 2 bases, there was a span of 17 bases. Germline CDR1 is LGHNA and CDR2 is YNFKEQ. The CDR3 sequence is 17 residues long. Amplification of TCR alpha and beta CDR3 regions from RNA used iRepertoire nested multiplex PCR. One-step reverse transcription and amplification started from approximately 100-400 ng of tissue mRNA or PBMC total RNA. TCRdb ran MiXCR on the multiplex PCR reads and lists one entry per CDR3 protein. The sample records 160,000 or so distinct CDR3 sequences, more than 35% being singletons. The sequenced material came from glioma tissue, nonneoplastic brain tissue, or PBMCs (not recorded which). The chain couples TRBV4-2 to TRBJ2-2, with D tentatively TRBD2 (6 bases). The receptor was isolated from a human donor with low-grade glioma or glioblastoma, undergoing nonglioma brain surgery, or in good health (not recorded which). CDR3 residues: CASSPSSWEANTGELFF. Written as DNA, the CDR3 is TGTGCCAGCAGCCCTAGCTCGTGGGAGGCCAACACCGGGGAGCTGTTTTTT.